A selection of T cell receptor beta chains follows, all from one sample in a study of graft-versus-host responses after intestinal transplantation. Only in-frame clones appear in the TCRdb table, and some are missing; sequencing was by immunoSEQ multiplex PCR. The sample records tens of thousands of clones, 40% to 55% being singletons. The sample in question was alloreactive CD4+ T cells from a mixed lymphocyte reaction culture, obtained before intestinal transplant. The receptor source for this set is a human patient who received an intestinal transplant. CDR3s include the opening cysteine and the closing phenylalanine or tryptophan. D genes are given only for firm matches. Expanded clones are given a class, and other clones once, few, many or no size at all.

>NA|few|15|TRBJ1-1|TRBV9
CASSVAGKWDTEAFF
TGTGCCAGCAGCGTAGCAGGAAAATGGGACACTGAAGCTTTCTTT
>TRBD2|NA|16|TRBJ2-7|TRBV5-1
CASSPTSGVPSYEQYF
TGCGCCAGCAGCCCGACTAGCGGGGTCCCATCCTACGAGCAGTACTTC
>TRBD1|once|14|TRBJ1-2|TRBV13
CASSLDQGGFGYTF
TGTGCCAGCAGCTTAGACCAAGGGGGCTTTGGCTACACCTTC
>NA|NA|16|TRBJ2-7|TRBV10-3
CAISRLLGRAFYEQYF
TGTGCCATCAGTCGACTTTTGGGCAGGGCCTTCTACGAGCAGTACTTC
>TRBD1|few|10|TRBJ1-1|TRBV20-1
CSAMGQKAFF
TGCAGTGCGATGGGACAGAAAGCTTTCTTT
>NA|NA|14|TRBJ2-7|TRBV18
CASSPEASSYEQYF
TGTGCCAGCTCACCAGAGGCTAGCTCCTACGAGCAGTACTTC
>NA|few|13|TRBJ1-2|TRBV18
CASSPDILYGYTF
TGTGCCAGCTCACCCGACATTCTCTATGGCTACACCTTC
>TRBD1|few|13|TRBJ1-2|TRBV10-1
CASSPGQGYGYTF
TGCGCCAGCAGTCCGGGACAGGGCTATGGCTACACCTTC
>NA|NA|15|TRBJ2-1|TRBV5-1
CASSLQVHSYNEQFF
TGCGCCAGCAGCTTACAGGTTCACTCCTACAATGAGCAGTTCTTC
>NA|NA|11|TRBJ1-2|TRBV23-1
CASSLAGGYTF
TGCGCCAGCAGTCTTGCCGGGGGCTACACCTTC
>TRBD2|few|16|TRBJ2-3|TRBV4-1
CASSLAGTTYTDTQYF
TGCGCCAGCAGCCTAGCCGGGACTACCTACACAGATACGCAGTATTTT
>NA|few|14|TRBJ2-7|TRBV15
CATSRDFVGGEQYF
TGTGCCACCAGCAGAGATTTTGTCGGGGGCGAGCAGTACTTC